A single sample is the source of the 15 T cell receptor beta chains below, sequenced in a study of T cells expressing NK-cell markers. Following a re-call of the 5' RACE reads, TCRdb has one entry per CDR3 protein and lacks DNA. The sample table sets out about 410,000 distinct CDR3 sequences. The sample was blood T cells: a sorted CD56 or NKG2C T cell subset, CD4+ or CD8+ T cells, or bulk PBMC T cells (not recorded which). Receptors were obtained from a woman aged 45 to 65 in good health.

The chain has TRBV29-1 and TRBJ2-1. This CDR3 has 14 amino acids. Germline V CDR1 and CDR2: SQVTM, ANQGSEA. CDR3 residues: CSLKLGSPYNEQFF.

The rearrangement links TRBV18 to TRBJ2-1; the TCRdb call, TRBD1, lacks DNA for checking. In germline, CDR1 is KGHSH, CDR2 LQKENI. The CDR3 is 15 residues long. CDR3 in amino acids: CASSLGTVLYNEQFF.

The chain employs TRBV20-1 and TRBJ2-7; lacking DNA, the TRBD1 call made by TCRdb goes unchecked. The CDR3 extends over 15 amino acids. Germline lookup yields CDR1 DFQATT and CDR2 SNEGSKA (reference sequence). The CDR3 sequence: CSASSRTLSPYEQYF.

The V gene is TRBV27, the J gene TRBJ2-1. Germline values: CDR1 MNHEY, CDR2 SMNVEV (reference sequence). This CDR3 has 15 residues. CDR3 amino acids: CASSLLGSSYNEQFF.

CDR3 sequence reads: CASGLDLSGETQYF. The chain carries TRBV7-9 and TRBJ2-5; TCRdb's D call, TRBD2, is unchecked because there is no DNA. Germline V gene sequence: CDR1 SEHNR, CDR2 FQNEAQ (reference sequence). The CDR3 spans 14 residues.

The rearrangement uses TRBV9 and TRBJ2-1; TCRdb proposes TRBD2, but this gene call is untestable without DNA. In germline, CDR1 is SGDLS, CDR2 YYNGEE. The CDR3 covers 16 residues. This CDR3 is CASSPPAGASRNEQFF.

The gene calls are TRBV7-9 and TRBJ2-1; TCRdb gives TRBD2 as the D gene, but with no DNA this cannot be confirmed. This CDR3 comprises 16 residues. The germline gives CDR1 SEHNR, CDR2 FQNEAQ (reference sequence). CDR3 protein: CASSPRTSGSLGEQFF.

The chain couples TRBV6-5 to TRBJ2-2; TCRdb returns TRBD2, unconfirmable since there is no DNA. The CDR3 covers 22 residues. CDR1 is MNHEY, CDR2 SVGAGI, per germline. CDR3 amino acids: CASSYSIASGRARGVNTGELFF.

The chain uses TRBV20-1 and TRBJ2-5; the D gene TCRdb calls, TRBD1, cannot be checked with no DNA. The CDR3 extends over 14 amino acids. Germline V gene sequence: CDR1 DFQATT, CDR2 SNEGSKA (reference sequence). The chain's CDR3 is CSAVPGHPQETQYF.

This chain links TRBV12-3 or TRBV12-4 with TRBJ2-1; the D gene TCRdb calls, TRBD1, cannot be checked with no DNA. The CDR3 totals 13 residues. CDR3 loop: CASSSPGNNEQFF.

V gene TRBV16 combines with J gene TRBJ1-1; without DNA, the TCRdb call of TRBD1 cannot be checked. This CDR3 contains 15 residues. Looked up from germline, CDR1 is KGHSY and CDR2 is FQNENV. CDR3 sequence: CASSPAGQTNTEAFF.

The V call is TRBV5-1, the J call TRBJ2-2; TCRdb selects TRBD1, and the lack of DNA leaves this call unchecked. CDR3 size: 14 residues. Germline V gene data show CDR1 as SGHRS and CDR2 as YFSETQ. The chain's CDR3 is CASSFREYTGELFF.

The chain joins TRBV3-1 to TRBJ1-1; the D gene TCRdb calls, TRBD1, cannot be checked with no DNA. Germline V lookup: CDR1 LGHDT, CDR2 YNNKEL (reference sequence). CDR3 size: 13 residues. The CDR3: CASSWTGNAEAFF.

The CDR3 sequence is CASSLEMRESPYNEQFF. This chain joins TRBV7-2 and TRBJ2-1; the TRBD2 assignment by TCRdb is unverifiable without DNA. CDR3 length equals 17 residues. In germline, CDR1 is SGHTA, CDR2 FQGNSA.

The chain carries TRBV5-1 and TRBJ2-3; there is no DNA to check the TCRdb D call of TRBD2. Germline CDR1 SGHRS, CDR2 YFSETQ. The length of the CDR3 is 15 residues. CDR3 sequence: CASTELAGLTDTQYF.